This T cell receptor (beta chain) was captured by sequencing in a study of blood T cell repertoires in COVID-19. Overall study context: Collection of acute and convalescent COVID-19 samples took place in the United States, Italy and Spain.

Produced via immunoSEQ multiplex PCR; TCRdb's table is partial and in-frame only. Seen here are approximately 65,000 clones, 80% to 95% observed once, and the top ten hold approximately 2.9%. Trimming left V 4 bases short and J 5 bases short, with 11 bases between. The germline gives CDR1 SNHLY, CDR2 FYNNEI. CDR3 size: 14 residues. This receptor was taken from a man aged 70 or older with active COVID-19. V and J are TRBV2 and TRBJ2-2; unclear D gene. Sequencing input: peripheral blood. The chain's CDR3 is CASSVYMRTGELFF. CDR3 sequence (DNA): TGTGCCAGCAGTGTCTACATGAGGACCGGGGAGCTGTTTTTT.